Shown below are 21 T cell receptor beta chains from a single sample sequenced in a study of blood T cell repertoires in COVID-19. The table came from immunoSEQ multiplex PCR; TCRdb's copy has only in-frame clones and leaves some out. This sample yields about 70,000 clones, of which approximately 85% are seen a single time; roughly 35% belongs to the top ten. Sequencing was carried out using peripheral blood. These TCRs come from an elderly woman with active or convalescent COVID-19.

The chain uses TRBV30 and TRBJ2-3; D is undetermined. This CDR3 has 13 residues. The V and J ends lost 2 bases and 6 bases respectively, with 12 bases between them. Germline V gene data show CDR1 as GTSNPN and CDR2 as SVGIG (reference sequence). CDR3 sequence (DNA): TGTGCCTGGAGTCCTTCCCACTCGGATACGCAGTATTTT. The encoded protein is CAWSPSHSDTQYF.

The rearrangement joins TRBV19 to TRBJ1-1; 11 positions agree with TRBD1. The CDR3 has 16 amino acids. Germline V gives CDR1 LNHDA, CDR2 SQIVND (reference sequence). Trimming took 7 bases from V and 1 from J; bases not matched to a gene: 8. CDR3 sequence reads: CASMPGTGGRNTEAFF. CDR3 coding DNA: TGTGCCAGTATGCCGGGGACAGGGGGGCGGAACACTGAAGCTTTCTTT.

The gene calls are TRBV29-1 and TRBJ2-5, with D possibly TRBD2 on 6 matching bases. The germline CDR1 and CDR2 sequences are SQVTM and ANQGSEA. Trimming left V 5 bases short and J 4 bases short, with 35 bases between. CDR3 length equals 20 residues. CDR3 region: CSVIRWFRGRGRNYGETQYF. The CDR3 bases are TGCAGCGTTATCAGGTGGTTCAGAGGGCGGGGTAGAAATTATGGAGAGACCCAGTACTTC.

The chain joins TRBV27 to TRBJ1-4; 7 bases line up with TRBD1. V trimming: 3 bases; J trimming: 8 bases; junction bases outside the gene matches: 9. This CDR3 has 15 amino acids. Germline V gene data show CDR1 as MNHEY and CDR2 as SMNVEV (reference sequence). CDR3 region: CASSFIASQGEKLFF. CDR3 nucleotides: TGTGCCAGCAGTTTTATTGCCTCACAGGGGGAAAAACTGTTTTTT.

The chain recombines TRBV24-1 with TRBJ2-7, with TRBD1 identical over 7 bases. The ends lost 6 bases at V and 3 bases at J; junction bases unmatched: 1. Germline V gene data show CDR1 as KGHDR and CDR2 as SFDVKD. The CDR3 is made up of 12 amino acids. CDR3 sequence reads: CATSQGVYEQYF. Here the CDR3 DNA reads TGTGCCACCAGTCAGGGGGTCTACGAGCAGTACTTC.

This rearrangement joins TRBV27 to TRBJ2-6; a weak D match, TRBD2 (6 bases). V was pared by 6 bases and J by 0 bases, with 24 bases between. Germline V gene lookup returns CDR1 MNHEY and CDR2 SMNVEV (reference sequence). This CDR3 comprises 20 residues. CDR3 nucleotides: TGTGCCAGCAGCCCCCGGGGGATCCTAGAAGCCCCCTCTGGGGCCAACGTCCTGACTTTC. This encodes CASSPRGILEAPSGANVLTF.

CDR3 DNA: TGTGCCAGTAGTCGGACTAGCGGGGTGGATACGCAGTATTTT. Protein sequence: CASSRTSGVDTQYF. J is TRBJ2-3 and V is TRBV19; 12 bases are a match to TRBD2. After removal of 5 bases from V and 6 bases from J, the junction contained 3 bases not matched to a gene. The CDR3 totals 14 residues. CDR1 is LNHDA and CDR2 is SQIVND in the germline V gene (reference sequence).

The chain links TRBV28 to TRBJ1-2, with 7 bases identical to TRBD1. Germline loops: CDR1 MDHEN, CDR2 SYDVKM. There are 14 residues in the CDR3. V was pared by 5 bases and J by 4 bases, with 7 bases of the junction left unmatched. The CDR3 reads CASSRPTGTYGYTF. The DNA for the CDR3 is TGTGCCAGCAGTCGACCGACAGGGACCTATGGCTACACCTTC.

The chain employs TRBV11-2 and TRBJ2-7; D not certain. Germline V gives CDR1 SGHAT, CDR2 FQNNGV. The CDR3 runs to 15 residues. The ends were cut back, 2 bases at V and 0 bases at J, with 11 bases in the middle. In nucleotides, the CDR3 is TGTGCCAGCAGCTTACAGGTCTCGAGCTCCTACGAGCAGTACTTC. Its protein is CASSLQVSSSYEQYF. Together with reference TRBV11-2 and TRBJ2-7, the CDR3 gives the full variable domain: EAGVAQSPRYKIIEKRQSVAFWCNPISGHATLYWYQQILGQGPKLLIQFQNNGVVDDSQLPKDRFSAERLKGVDSTLKIQPAKLEDSAVYLCASSLQVSSSYEQYFGPGTRLTVT.

The chain recombines TRBV19 with TRBJ2-3, with TRBD2 as a possible D gene (5 bases). Germline CDR1 and CDR2: LNHDA and SQIVND (reference sequence). V lost 6 bases to trimming and J lost 1 base, with 11 bases between them. This CDR3 is 14 amino acids long. Here the CDR3 reads CASSYSAGTDTQYF. DNA for the CDR3: TGTGCCAGTAGCTATAGCGCCGGCACAGATACGCAGTATTTT.

This clone turned up a few times. This chain uses TRBV6-4 with TRBJ2-2; tentatively, D is TRBD1 (6 bases). Germline V CDR1 and CDR2: MRHNA, SNTAGT. V lost 4 bases and J lost 6, with 12 bases in between. CDR3 length: 14 amino acids. The CDR3 region has the DNA TGTGCCAGCAGTGCCTCACAGGGCCCCGGGGAGCTGTTTTTT. This translates into CASSASQGPGELFF.

The chain combines TRBV24-1 with TRBJ2-1, with TRBD2 matching over 8 bases. This CDR3 has 17 amino acids. V was clipped by 5 bases and J by 2 bases; unmatched bases: 10. CDR1 and CDR2 from the germline V gene are KGHDR and SFDVKD. CDR3 loop: CATSARTGGQAYNEQFF. Written as DNA, the CDR3 is TGTGCCACCAGTGCCCGAACGGGGGGGCAGGCCTACAATGAGCAGTTCTTC.

This CDR3 reads CASSWGTSGTYEQYF. In DNA form, the CDR3 reads TGTGCCAGCAGCTGGGGGACTAGCGGAACCTACGAGCAGTACTTC. V and J are TRBV5-4 and TRBJ2-7; 11 nucleotides align to TRBD2. Germline loops: CDR1 SGHNT, CDR2 YYREEE (reference sequence). The CDR3 sequence is 15 residues long. Trimming took 3 bases from V and 2 from J; bases not matched to a gene: 4.

The chain has TRBV24-1 and TRBJ2-1; possible D gene TRBD2, 5 bases. V dropped 2 bases and J dropped 7 bases, with 14 bases sitting between them. The germline gives CDR1 KGHDR, CDR2 SFDVKD. The CDR3 is made up of 15 amino acids. CDR3 in DNA: TGTGCCACCAGTGATTCCGGGAAAGTATTGAATGAGCAGTTCTTC. This translates into CATSDSGKVLNEQFF.

This rearrangement joins TRBV6-5 to TRBJ1-2; tentative D call: TRBD1 (6 bases). CDR3 length: 13 residues. V lost 7 bases and J lost 6, with 15 bases in between. CDR1 is MNHEY and CDR2 is SVGAGI in the germline V gene. This CDR3 reads CASKRGGADGYTF. The CDR3 DNA is TGTGCCAGCAAACGTGGGGGGGCGGATGGCTACACCTTC.

The chain employs TRBV2 and TRBJ1-1; D is uncertain. The CDR3 has 14 residues. Germline V gene lookup returns CDR1 SNHLY and CDR2 FYNNEI. Deletions cut 2 bases from V and 4 bases from J, with 11 bases between. For the CDR3, the DNA is TGTGCCAGCAGTGAAAGGGAGAGTTCCACTGAAGCTTTCTTT. Its translation: CASSERESSTEAFF.

The chain links TRBV5-1 to TRBJ2-3; the match to TRBD2 covers 14 bases. This CDR3 has 20 residues. V was pared by 4 bases and J by 5 bases, with 18 bases of the junction left unmatched. Germline CDR1 and CDR2: SGHRS and YFSETQ. The CDR3 protein is CASSRHRGLAGDGVVDTQYF. For the CDR3, the DNA is TGCGCCAGCAGCCGGCACAGGGGACTAGCGGGGGACGGAGTAGTAGATACGCAGTATTTT.

This rearrangement joins TRBV5-4 to TRBJ1-2, with D perhaps matching TRBD1 (5 bases). The V gene lost 1 base and the J gene lost 4 bases, with 11 bases spanning the gap. Germline CDR1 and CDR2: SGHNT and YYREEE (reference sequence). This CDR3 comprises 14 residues. In nucleotides, the CDR3 is TGTGCCAGCAGCTTGTGGGGGGTGGGCTATGGCTACACCTTC. This translates into CASSLWGVGYGYTF.

The rearrangement joins TRBV4-3 to TRBJ2-3, with a tentative D call TRBD1 (5 bases). The V end was cut by 3 bases, the J end by 0 bases, with 7 bases between. Germline CDR1 and CDR2: LGHNA and YSLEER. CDR3 length: 14 amino acids. CDR3 bases: TGCGCCAGCAGCCAGACAGATAGCACAGATACGCAGTATTTT. It yields the protein CASSQTDSTDTQYF.

The rearrangement joins TRBV6-5 to TRBJ1-2, with D maybe TRBD1 (6 bases). The CDR3 sequence is 14 residues long. V gave up 0 bases and J gave up 2 bases, with 7 bases separating them. Germline V lookup: CDR1 MNHEY, CDR2 SVGAGI. Here the CDR3 reads CASSYSQGNYGYTF. The CDR3 DNA follows: TGTGCCAGCAGTTACTCCCAGGGGAACTATGGCTACACCTTC.

The V and J genes are TRBV19 and TRBJ1-1; the match to TRBD1 covers 8 bases. There are 14 residues in the CDR3. The junction had 4 bases not matched to a gene; V was cut back by 6 bases and J by 1 base. Germline V gene data show CDR1 as LNHDA and CDR2 as SQIVND (reference sequence). CDR3 DNA sequence: TGTGCCAGTAGGCGGGACAGGTCGAACACTGAAGCTTTCTTT. It encodes CASRRDRSNTEAFF.